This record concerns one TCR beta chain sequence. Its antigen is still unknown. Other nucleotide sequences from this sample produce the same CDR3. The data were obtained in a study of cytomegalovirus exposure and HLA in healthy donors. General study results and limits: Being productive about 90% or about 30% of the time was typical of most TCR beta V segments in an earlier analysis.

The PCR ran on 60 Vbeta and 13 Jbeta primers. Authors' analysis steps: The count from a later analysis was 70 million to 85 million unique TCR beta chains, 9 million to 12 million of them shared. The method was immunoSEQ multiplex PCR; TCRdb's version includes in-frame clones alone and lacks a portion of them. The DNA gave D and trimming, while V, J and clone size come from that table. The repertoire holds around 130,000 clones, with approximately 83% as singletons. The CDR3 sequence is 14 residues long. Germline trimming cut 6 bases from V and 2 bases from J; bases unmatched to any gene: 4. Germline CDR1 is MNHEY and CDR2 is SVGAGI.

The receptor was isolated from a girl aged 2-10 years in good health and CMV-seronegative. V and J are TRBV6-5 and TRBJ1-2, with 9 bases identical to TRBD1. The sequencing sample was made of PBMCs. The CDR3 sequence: CASSPGTGNYGYTF. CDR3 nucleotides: TGTGCCAGCAGCCCTGGGACAGGGAACTATGGCTACACCTTC.